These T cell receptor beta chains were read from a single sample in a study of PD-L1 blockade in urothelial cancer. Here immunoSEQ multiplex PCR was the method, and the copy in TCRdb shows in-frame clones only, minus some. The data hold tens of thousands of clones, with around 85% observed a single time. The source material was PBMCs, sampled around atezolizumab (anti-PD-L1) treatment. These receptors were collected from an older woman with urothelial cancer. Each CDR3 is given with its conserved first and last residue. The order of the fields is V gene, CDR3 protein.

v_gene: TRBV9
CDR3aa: CASSVGGGLQFF

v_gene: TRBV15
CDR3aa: CATSRDQLGSGGYTF

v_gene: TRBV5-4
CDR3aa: CASSLAGGWYNEQFF

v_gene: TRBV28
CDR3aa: CATRRGQPYEQYF

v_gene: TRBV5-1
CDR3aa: CASSLWSRDEQYF

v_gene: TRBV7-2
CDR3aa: CASSLDGAGFTDTQYF

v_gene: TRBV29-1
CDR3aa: CSVDTSGGSEETQYF

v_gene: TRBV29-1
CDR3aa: CSATTGTYEQYF

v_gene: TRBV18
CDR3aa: CASPGTSRNTGELFF

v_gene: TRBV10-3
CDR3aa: CAISDPSRTPEKLFF

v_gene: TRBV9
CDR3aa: CASSPSPGNYYEQYF

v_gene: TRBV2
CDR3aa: CASSDPGQAYNEQFF

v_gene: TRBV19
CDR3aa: CASSPILAGMRREQYF

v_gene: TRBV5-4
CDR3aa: CASSSTTEAFF

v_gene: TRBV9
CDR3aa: CASSVSTPKTDTQYF

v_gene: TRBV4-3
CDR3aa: CASSQVLDKGYEQYF

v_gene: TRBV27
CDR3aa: CASGGDQPQHF

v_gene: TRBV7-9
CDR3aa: CASSYYGTGDLVTQYF

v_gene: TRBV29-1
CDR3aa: CSVGGLAGASYEQYF

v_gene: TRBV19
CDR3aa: CASSSSRASAYEIDTEAFF

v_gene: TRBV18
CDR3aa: CASSGQGSYEQYF

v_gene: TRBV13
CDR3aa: CASSLGAGGRANTEAFF

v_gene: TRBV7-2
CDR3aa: CASSLAAGSYNEQFF

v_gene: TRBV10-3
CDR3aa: CAISEASTDTQYF

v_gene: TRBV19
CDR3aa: CASRGLTSTDTQYF

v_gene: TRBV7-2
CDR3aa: CASSLVGQGAINQPQHF

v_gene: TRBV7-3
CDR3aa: CASSFDRGSTEAFF

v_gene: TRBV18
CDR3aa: CASSPLIQGATNEKLFF

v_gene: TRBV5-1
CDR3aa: CASSSIGTSLTYNEQFF

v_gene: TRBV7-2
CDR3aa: CASSLGSGLYEQYF

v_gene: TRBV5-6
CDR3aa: CASSFRSEGPYEQYF

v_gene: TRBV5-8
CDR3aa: CASSLAVRVHGYTF

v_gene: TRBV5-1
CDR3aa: CASSSVSAETQYF

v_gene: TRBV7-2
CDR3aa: CASSLVGQVANYGYTF

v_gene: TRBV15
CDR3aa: CATSRNRIEYGYTF

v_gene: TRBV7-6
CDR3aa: CASSFRGADTQYF

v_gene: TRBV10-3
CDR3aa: CATWTGGSYEQYF

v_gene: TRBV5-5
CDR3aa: CASYRAGNTEAFF

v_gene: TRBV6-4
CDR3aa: CASSRGLETNEQFF

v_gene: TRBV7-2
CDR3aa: CASSLGQDNQPQHF

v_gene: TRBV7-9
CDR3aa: CASSATELSHPYEQYF

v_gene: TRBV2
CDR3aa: CASKRDRVGGYVEKLFF

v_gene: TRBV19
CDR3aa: CASSRDRLYTF

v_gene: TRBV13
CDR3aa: CASSSQLFLAGKYNEQFF

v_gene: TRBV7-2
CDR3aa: CASSRLVGAVSNQPQHF

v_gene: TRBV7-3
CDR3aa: CASSLRRGGLTDTQYF

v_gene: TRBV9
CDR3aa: CASSVAGRSTDTQYF

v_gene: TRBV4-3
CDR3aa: CASSQGSGGAYNEQFF

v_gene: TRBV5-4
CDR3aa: CASSLVSGTPNEQFF

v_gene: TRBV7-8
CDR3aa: CASSLGTGSETQYF

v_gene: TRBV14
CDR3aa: CASSQSGQLTYEQYF

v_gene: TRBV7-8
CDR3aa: CASSVQGAANTEAFF

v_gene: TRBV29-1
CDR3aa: CSRTGAYGYTF

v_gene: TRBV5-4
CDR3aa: CASSSTSGGRGDTQYF